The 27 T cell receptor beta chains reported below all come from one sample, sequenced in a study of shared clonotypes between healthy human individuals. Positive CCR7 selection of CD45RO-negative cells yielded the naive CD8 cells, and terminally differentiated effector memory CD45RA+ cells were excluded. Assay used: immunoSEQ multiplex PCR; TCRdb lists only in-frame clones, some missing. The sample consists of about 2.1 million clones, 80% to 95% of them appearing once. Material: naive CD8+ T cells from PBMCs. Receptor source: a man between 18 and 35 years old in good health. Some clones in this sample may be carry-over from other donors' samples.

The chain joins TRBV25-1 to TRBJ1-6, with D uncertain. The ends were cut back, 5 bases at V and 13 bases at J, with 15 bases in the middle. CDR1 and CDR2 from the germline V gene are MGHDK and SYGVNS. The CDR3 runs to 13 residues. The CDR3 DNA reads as TGTGCCAGCAGTCTTACCGATTTTGGGCCCCTCCACTTT. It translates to CASSLTDFGPLHF. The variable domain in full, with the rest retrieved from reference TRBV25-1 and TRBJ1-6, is EADIYQTPRYLVIGTGKKITLECSQTMGHDKMYWYQQDPGMELHLIHYSYGVNSTEKGDLSSESTVSRIRTEHFPLTLESARPSHTSQYLCASSLTDFGPLHFGNGTRLTVT.

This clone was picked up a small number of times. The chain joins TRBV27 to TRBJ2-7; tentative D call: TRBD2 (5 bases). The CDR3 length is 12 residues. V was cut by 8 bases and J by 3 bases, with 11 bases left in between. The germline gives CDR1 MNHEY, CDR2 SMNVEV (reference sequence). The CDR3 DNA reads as TGTGCCAGCCGCTCAGGAGGCTACGAGCAGTACTTC. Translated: CASRSGGYEQYF.

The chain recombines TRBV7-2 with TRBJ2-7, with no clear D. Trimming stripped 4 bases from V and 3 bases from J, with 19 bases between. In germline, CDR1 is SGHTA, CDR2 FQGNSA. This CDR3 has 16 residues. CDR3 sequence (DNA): TGTGCCAGCAGCTCGCACTCCGCCGCGGCCGGCTACGAGCAGTACTTC. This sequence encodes CASSSHSAAAGYEQYF.

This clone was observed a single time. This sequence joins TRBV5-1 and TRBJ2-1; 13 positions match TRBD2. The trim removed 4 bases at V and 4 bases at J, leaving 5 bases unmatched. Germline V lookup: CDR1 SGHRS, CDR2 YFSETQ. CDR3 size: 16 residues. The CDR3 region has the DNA TGCGCCAGCAGCGCAGGGACTAGCGGGGTGTACAATGAGCAGTTCTTC. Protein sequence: CASSAGTSGVYNEQFF.

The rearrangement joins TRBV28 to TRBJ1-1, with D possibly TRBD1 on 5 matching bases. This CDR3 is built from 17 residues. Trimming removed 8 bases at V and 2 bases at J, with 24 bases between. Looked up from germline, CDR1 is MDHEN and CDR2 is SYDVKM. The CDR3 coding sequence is TGTGCCAGCCCACCCCGGGGGGGGGTTCACCAAAACACTGAAGCTTTCTTT. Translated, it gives CASPPRGGVHQNTEAFF.

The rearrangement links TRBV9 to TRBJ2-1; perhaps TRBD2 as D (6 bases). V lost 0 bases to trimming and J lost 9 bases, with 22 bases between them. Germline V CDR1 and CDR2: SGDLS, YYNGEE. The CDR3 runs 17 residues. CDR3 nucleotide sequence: TGTGCCAGCAGCGTAGCTTTCAGTGGGATTCCCGGGGGTGAGCAGTTCTTC. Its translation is CASSVAFSGIPGGEQFF.

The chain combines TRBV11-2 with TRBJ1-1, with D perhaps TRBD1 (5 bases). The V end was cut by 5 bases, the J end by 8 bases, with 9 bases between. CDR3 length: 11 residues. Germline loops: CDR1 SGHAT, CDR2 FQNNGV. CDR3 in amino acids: CASSAGGEAFF. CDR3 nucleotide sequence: TGTGCCAGCAGCGCGGGGGGGGAAGCTTTCTTT.

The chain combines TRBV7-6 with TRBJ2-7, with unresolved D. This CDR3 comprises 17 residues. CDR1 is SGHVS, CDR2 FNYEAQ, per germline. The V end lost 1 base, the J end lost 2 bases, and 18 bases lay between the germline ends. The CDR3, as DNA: TGTGCCAGCAGCTTAGAACCGGTCGCCACGGGCCCCTACGAGCAGTACTTC. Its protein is CASSLEPVATGPYEQYF.

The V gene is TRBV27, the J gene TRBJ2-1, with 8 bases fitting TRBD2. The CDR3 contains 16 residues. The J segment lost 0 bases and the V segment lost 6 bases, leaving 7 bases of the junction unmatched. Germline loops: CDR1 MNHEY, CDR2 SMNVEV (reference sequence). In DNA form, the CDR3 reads TGTGCCAGCAGCCCAGTAGCGGGGAACTCCTACAATGAGCAGTTCTTC. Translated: CASSPVAGNSYNEQFF.

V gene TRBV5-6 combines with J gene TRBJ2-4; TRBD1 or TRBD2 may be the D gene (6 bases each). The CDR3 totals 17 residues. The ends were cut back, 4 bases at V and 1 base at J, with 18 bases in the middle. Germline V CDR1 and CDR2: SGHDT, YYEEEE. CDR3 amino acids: CASSPDAGQGAKNIQYF. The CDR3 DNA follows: TGTGCCAGCAGCCCTGACGCGGGGCAGGGGGCCAAAAACATTCAGTACTTC. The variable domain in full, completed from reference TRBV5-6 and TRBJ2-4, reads DAGVTQSPTHLIKTRGQQVTLRCSPKSGHDTVSWYQQALGQGPQFIFQYYEEEERQRGNFPDRFSGHQFPNYSSELNVNALLLGDSALYLCASSPDAGQGAKNIQYFGAGTRLSVL.

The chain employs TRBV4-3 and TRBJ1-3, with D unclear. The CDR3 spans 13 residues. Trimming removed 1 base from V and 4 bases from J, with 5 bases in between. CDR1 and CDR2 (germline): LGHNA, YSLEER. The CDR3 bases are TGCGCCAGCAGCCAAGTTACGGGAAACACCATATATTTT. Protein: CASSQVTGNTIYF.

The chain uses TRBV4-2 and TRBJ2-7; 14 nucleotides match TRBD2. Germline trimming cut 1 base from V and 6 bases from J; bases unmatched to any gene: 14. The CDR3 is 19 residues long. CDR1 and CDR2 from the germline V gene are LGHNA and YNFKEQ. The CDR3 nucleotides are TGTGCCAGCAGCCAAGTTATGGGACTAGCGGGAGTGAGGGGCGCCGAGCAGTACTTC. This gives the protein CASSQVMGLAGVRGAEQYF.

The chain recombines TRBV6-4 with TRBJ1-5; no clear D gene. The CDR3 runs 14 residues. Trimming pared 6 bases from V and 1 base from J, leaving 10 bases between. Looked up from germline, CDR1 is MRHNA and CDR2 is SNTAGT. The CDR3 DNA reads TGTGCCAGCAGAGATAAAACGAGCAATCAGCCCCAGCATTTT. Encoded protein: CASRDKTSNQPQHF.

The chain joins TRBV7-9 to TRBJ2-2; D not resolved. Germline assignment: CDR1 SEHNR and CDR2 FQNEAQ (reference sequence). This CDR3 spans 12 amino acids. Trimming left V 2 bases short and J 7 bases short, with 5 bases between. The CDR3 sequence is CASSLSGGELFF. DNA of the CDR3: TGTGCCAGCAGCTTATCAGGCGGGGAGCTGTTTTTT.

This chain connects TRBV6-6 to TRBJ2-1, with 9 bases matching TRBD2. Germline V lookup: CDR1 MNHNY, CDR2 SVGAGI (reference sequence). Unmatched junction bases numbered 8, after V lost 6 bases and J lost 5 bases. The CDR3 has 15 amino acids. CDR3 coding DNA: TGTGCCAGCAGACTGTTGACTAGCGGTCACAATGAGCAGTTCTTC. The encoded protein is CASRLLTSGHNEQFF.

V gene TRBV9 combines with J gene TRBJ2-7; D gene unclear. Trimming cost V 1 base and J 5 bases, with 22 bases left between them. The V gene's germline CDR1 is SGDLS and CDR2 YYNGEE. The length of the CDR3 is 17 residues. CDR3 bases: TGTGCCAGCAGCGTATCTCGGGCTCTCCTACCTAGGGACGAGCAGTACTTC. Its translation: CASSVSRALLPRDEQYF.

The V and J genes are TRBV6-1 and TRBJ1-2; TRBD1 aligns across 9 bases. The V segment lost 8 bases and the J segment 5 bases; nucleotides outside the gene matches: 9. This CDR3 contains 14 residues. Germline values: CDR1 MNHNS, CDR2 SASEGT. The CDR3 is CASLSDRGWYGYTF. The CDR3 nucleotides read TGTGCCAGCCTGAGCGACAGGGGGTGGTATGGCTACACCTTC.

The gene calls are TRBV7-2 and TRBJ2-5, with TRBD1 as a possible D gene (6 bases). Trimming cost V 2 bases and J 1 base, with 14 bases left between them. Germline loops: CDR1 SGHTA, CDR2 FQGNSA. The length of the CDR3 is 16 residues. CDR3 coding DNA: TGTGCCAGCAGCTTAACAGGGACCCATCTCCAAGAGACCCAGTACTTC. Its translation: CASSLTGTHLQETQYF.

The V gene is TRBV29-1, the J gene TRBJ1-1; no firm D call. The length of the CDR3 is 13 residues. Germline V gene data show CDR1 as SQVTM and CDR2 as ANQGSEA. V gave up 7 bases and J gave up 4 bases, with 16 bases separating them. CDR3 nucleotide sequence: TGCAGCGGGGCGGTGGGAGGAGGCACTGAAGCTTTCTTT. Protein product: CSGAVGGGTEAFF.

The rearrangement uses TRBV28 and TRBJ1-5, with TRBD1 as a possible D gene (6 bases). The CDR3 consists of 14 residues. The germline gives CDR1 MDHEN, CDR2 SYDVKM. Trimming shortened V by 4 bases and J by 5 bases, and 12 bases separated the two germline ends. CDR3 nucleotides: TGTGCCAGCAGTTACGGGACAAACCATCAGCCCCAGCATTTT. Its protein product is CASSYGTNHQPQHF.

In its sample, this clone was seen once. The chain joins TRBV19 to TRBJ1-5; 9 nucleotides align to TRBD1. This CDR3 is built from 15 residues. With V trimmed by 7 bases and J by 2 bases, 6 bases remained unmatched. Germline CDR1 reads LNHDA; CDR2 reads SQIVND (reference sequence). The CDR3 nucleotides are TGTGCCAGTACTGCTACAGGGGGCGGCAATCAGCCCCAGCATTTT. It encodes CASTATGGGNQPQHF.

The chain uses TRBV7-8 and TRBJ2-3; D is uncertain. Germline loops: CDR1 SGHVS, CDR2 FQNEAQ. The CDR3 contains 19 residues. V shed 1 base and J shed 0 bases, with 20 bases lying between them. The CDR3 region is CASSLEVGKTSSSTDTQYF. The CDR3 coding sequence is TGTGCCAGCAGCTTAGAGGTAGGAAAAACCTCCTCTAGCACAGATACGCAGTATTTT.

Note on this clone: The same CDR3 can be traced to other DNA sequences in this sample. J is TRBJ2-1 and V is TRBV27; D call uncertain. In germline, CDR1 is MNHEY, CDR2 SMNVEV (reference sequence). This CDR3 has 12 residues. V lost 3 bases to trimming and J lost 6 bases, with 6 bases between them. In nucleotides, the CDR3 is TGTGCCAGCAGTTTCTTCGGCAATGAGCAGTTCTTC. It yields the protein CASSFFGNEQFF.

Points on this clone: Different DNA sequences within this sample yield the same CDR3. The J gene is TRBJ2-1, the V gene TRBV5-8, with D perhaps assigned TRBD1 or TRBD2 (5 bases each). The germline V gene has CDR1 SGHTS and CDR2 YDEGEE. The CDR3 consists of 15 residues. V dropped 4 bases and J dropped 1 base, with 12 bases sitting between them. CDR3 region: CASSPGTASYNEQFF. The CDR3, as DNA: TGTGCCAGCAGCCCCGGGACCGCATCCTACAATGAGCAGTTCTTC.

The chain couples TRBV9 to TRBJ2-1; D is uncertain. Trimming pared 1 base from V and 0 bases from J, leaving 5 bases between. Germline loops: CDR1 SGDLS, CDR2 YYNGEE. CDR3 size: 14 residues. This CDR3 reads CASSVSASYNEQFF. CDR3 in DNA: TGTGCCAGCAGCGTAAGCGCCTCCTACAATGAGCAGTTCTTC.

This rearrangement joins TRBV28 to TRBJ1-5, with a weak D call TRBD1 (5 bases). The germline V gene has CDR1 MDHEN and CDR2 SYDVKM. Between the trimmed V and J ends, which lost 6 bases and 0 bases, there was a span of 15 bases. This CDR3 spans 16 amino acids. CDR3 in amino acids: CASRQDFTYSNQPQHF. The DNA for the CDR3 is TGTGCCAGCAGACAGGACTTTACCTATAGCAATCAGCCCCAGCATTTT. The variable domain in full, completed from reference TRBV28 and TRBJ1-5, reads DVKVTQSSRYLVKRTGEKVFLECVQDMDHENMFWYRQDPGLGLRLIYFSYDVKMKEKGDIPEGYSVSREKKERFSLILESASTNQTSMYLCASRQDFTYSNQPQHFGDGTRLSIL.

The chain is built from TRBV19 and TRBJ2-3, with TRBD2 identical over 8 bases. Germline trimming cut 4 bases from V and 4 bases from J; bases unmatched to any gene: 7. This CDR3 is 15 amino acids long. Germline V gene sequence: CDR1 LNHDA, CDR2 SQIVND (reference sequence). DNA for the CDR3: TGTGCCAGTAGTACCCTGACTAGCGAATCAGATACGCAGTATTTT. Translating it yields CASSTLTSESDTQYF.